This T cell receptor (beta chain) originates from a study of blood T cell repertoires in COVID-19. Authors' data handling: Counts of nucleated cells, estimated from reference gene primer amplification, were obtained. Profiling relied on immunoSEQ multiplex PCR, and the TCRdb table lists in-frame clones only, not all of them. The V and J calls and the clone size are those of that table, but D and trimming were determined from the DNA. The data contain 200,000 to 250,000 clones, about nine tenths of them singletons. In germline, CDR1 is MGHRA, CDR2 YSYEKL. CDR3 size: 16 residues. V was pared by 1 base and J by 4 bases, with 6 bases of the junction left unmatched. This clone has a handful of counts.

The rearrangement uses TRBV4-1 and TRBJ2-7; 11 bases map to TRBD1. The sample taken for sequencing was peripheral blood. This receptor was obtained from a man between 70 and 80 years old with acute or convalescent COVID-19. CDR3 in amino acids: CASSQVGTGGFYEQYF. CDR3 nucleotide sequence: TGCGCCAGCAGCCAAGTGGGGACAGGGGGTTTTTACGAGCAGTACTTC.